This T cell receptor beta chain was observed in a study of shared T cell receptors in the human thymus. This clone came up a few times. Other DNA variants within this sample encode the same CDR3. Profiled with immunoSEQ multiplex PCR; TCRdb holds only in-frame clones, not every one. The profile shows under 700,000 clones, about 84% of them singletons. Trimming stripped 9 bases from V and 7 bases from J, with 7 bases between. CDR3 length: 10 amino acids. Looked up from germline, CDR1 is MDHEN and CDR2 is SYDVKM. Separately, the same data were catalogued under a study of human thymus T cells. According to that study: It was healthy Finnish infants having corrective surgery for congenital heart defects who were the donors. Thymic samples were excised during corrective heart operations. In thymic and blood repertoires alike, V and J usage looked biased. Related research described thymic repertoires that were highly overlapping among unrelated individuals.

The sample consisted of thymocytes. The chain employs TRBV28 and TRBJ2-1, with TRBD2 as a possible D gene (5 bases). The receptor was isolated from a boy under two years old with a congenital heart defect. The DNA of the CDR3 is TGTGCCAGTCGAGGGAATGAGCAGTTCTTC. Its translation is CASRGNEQFF. The full variable domain, rest sourced from reference TRBV28 and TRBJ2-1, is DVKVTQSSRYLVKRTGEKVFLECVQDMDHENMFWYRQDPGLGLRLIYFSYDVKMKEKGDIPEGYSVSREKKERFSLILESASTNQTSMYLCASRGNEQFFGPGTRLTVL.